This T cell receptor (beta chain) stems from a study of early T cells in non-severe SARS-CoV-2 infection. In TCRdb, the 5' RACE reads were re-called with MiXCR into one record per CDR3 protein. The table shows some 48,000 distinct CDR3 sequences, with about 10% occurring only once. The ends lost 4 bases at V and 5 bases at J; junction bases unmatched: 6. Germline CDR1 SGHNT, CDR2 YYREEE (reference sequence). The CDR3 has 16 amino acids. The specimen sequenced was whole blood. This sequence joins TRBV5-4 and TRBJ2-2; 12 positions agree with TRBD2. The TCR was taken from an adult who was a healthcare worker with PCR-confirmed SARS-CoV-2 infection or an uninfected control (not recorded which). The CDR3 loop is CASSPWTSGITGELFF. CDR3 bases: TGTGCCAGCAGCCCCTGGACTAGCGGGATTACCGGGGAGCTGTTTTTT.